The clone carrying this T cell receptor beta chain was counted at least ten times. Antigen unknown. TCR beta CDR3 sequences were amplified from RNA transcripts. RT-PCR in the first round (using the HTBI primer set) targeted the TCR CDR3. In TCRdb, the multiplex PCR reads were re-called with MiXCR into one record per CDR3 protein. The sample lists under 450,000 distinct CDR3 sequences, about a sixth occurring once. This entry belongs to a study of T cells in Graves' hyperthyroidism and ophthalmopathy. Broader study findings: The model's output predicted ophthalmopathy at a median of approximately 6.5 months prior to onset. Most thyroid-expanded clonotypes above 0.001 were also found in blood.

Germline V CDR1 and CDR2: ENHRY, SYGVKD. V gave up 3 bases and J gave up 0 bases; unmatched junction bases: 7. The CDR3 has 19 residues. Diagnostic assessment was based on clinical symptoms, serum thyroxine and TRAb, thyroid ultrasound and orbital computed tomography. Before ophthalmopathy appeared, progressors gave blood at initial hyperthyroidism diagnosis. The V and J genes are TRBV10-3 and TRBJ2-5, with 16 bases identical to TRBD2. The sequenced sample was blood. This clonotype originated in a woman in her thirties with Graves' hyperthyroidism that later progressed to Graves' ophthalmopathy. The CDR3 DNA is TGTGCCATCAGTGACCGAGGGACTAGCGGGAGGGCCTACCAAGAGACCCAGTACTTC. This translates into CAISDRGTSGRAYQETQYF.